The 21 T cell receptor beta chains below all came from one sample that was sequenced in a study of spatial heterogeneity in lung cancer. TCRdb fed the 5' RACE reads into MiXCR, producing one record per CDR3 protein. The table includes about 82,000 distinct CDR3 sequences, 10% to 15% detected once. The sample's time point: sample taken at primary tumor resection. Sequencing was performed on whole RNA extracted from tumor and nontumor lung tissue, or from frozen PBMC, and the material was left unsorted. This specimen consisted of PBMCs, obtained at surgery. Receptors were obtained from a male donor with early-stage non-small cell lung cancer.

In this sample, this clonotype turned up many times. The chain joins TRBV7-2 to TRBJ2-2; 7 nucleotides align to TRBD1. The CDR3 runs 16 residues. The germline V gene encodes CDR1 SGHTA and CDR2 FQGNSA. The V gene end was trimmed by 1 base and the J gene end by 5 bases; junction bases not matched to a gene: 7. This CDR3 reads CASSLDLTGATGELFF. The CDR3 DNA reads as TGTGCCAGCAGCTTAGACTTAACAGGGGCTACCGGGGAGCTGTTTTTT.

The sample holds many counts of this clonotype. The V gene is TRBV7-3, the J gene TRBJ1-1; no clear D gene. V was pared by 5 bases and J by 2 bases, with 15 bases between. The CDR3 is 15 residues long. Germline CDR1 is SGHTA and CDR2 is FQGTGA. CDR3 sequence (DNA): TGTGCCAGCAGCCCCATCCGGGCTCAAAACACTGAAGCTTTCTTT. This sequence encodes CASSPIRAQNTEAFF. The full variable domain, its missing parts supplied by reference TRBV7-3 and TRBJ1-1, is GAGVSQTPSNKVTEKGKYVELRCDPISGHTALYWYRQSLGQGPEFLIYFQGTGAADDSGLPNDRFFAVRPEGSVSTLKIQRTERGDSAVYLCASSPIRAQNTEAFFGQGTRLTVV.

In its sample, this clonotype was seen many times. The chain has TRBV5-1 and TRBJ1-1; D is uncertain. Trimming removed 5 bases from V and 1 base from J, with 6 bases in between. The CDR3 spans 12 residues. The germline V gene has CDR1 SGHRS and CDR2 YFSETQ. CDR3 protein: CASRLENTEAFF. As DNA, the CDR3 is TGCGCCAGCAGGCTCGAGAACACTGAAGCTTTCTTT. Full variable domain (remainder filled in from reference TRBV5-1 and TRBJ1-1): KAGVTQTPRYLIKTRGQQVTLSCSPISGHRSVSWYQQTPGQGLQFLFEYFSETQRNKGNFPGRFSGRQFSNSRSEMNVSTLELGDSALYLCASRLENTEAFFGQGTRLTVV.

This clonotype showed up many times. The genes are TRBV28 and TRBJ2-3; 12 positions agree with TRBD2. Germline trimming cut 4 bases from V and 6 bases from J; bases unmatched to any gene: 11. The CDR3 covers 17 residues. Germline lookup yields CDR1 MDHEN and CDR2 SYDVKM. The CDR3 coding sequence is TGTGCCAGCAGTTCCATCTCCCGACTAGCGGGGGTTGATACGCAGTATTTT. This codes for CASSSISRLAGVDTQYF.

This clonotype was detected a few times. The V and J genes are TRBV7-8 and TRBJ1-6; D not resolved. Germline V gives CDR1 SGHVS, CDR2 FQNEAQ. The CDR3 loop spans 12 amino acids. Trimming took off 2 bases at V and 10 bases at J, with 6 bases between the two ends. The CDR3 reads CASSLNRSPLHF. The CDR3 nucleotides read TGTGCCAGCAGCTTAAACCGCTCACCCCTCCACTTT.

This clonotype was found a few times. The chain carries TRBV7-2 and TRBJ2-7, with 9 bases lining up with TRBD2. The CDR3 has 15 residues. Losses at the gene ends were 5 bases for V and 7 bases for J; bases not matched to a gene: 12. Per germline, CDR1 SGHTA and CDR2 FQGNSA. Written as DNA, the CDR3 is TGTGCCAGCAGCCCCCCGGGACTAGCCCGGGGGGAGCAGTACTTC. Translating gives CASSPPGLARGEQYF.

The CDR3 sequence: CASSIDLRGEQFF. As DNA, the CDR3 is TGTGCCAGTAGTATAGACCTCAGGGGTGAGCAGTTCTTC. The V call is TRBV19, the J call TRBJ2-1; D possibly corresponds to TRBD1 (6 bases). The germline gives CDR1 LNHDA, CDR2 SQIVND (reference sequence). Trimming cost V 0 bases and J 9 bases, with 9 bases left between them. This CDR3 has 13 residues.

In its sample, this clonotype was seen many times. This chain uses TRBV4-1 with TRBJ1-5; D unresolved. The V end was cut by 5 bases, the J end by 1 base, with 9 bases between. The CDR3 consists of 14 residues. Germline CDR1 and CDR2: MGHRA and YSYEKL. CDR3 nucleotides: TGCGCCAGCAGCTACGGAATGAGCAATCAGCCCCAGCATTTT. The encoded protein is CASSYGMSNQPQHF.

V gene TRBV3-1 combines with J gene TRBJ2-1; weak D call: TRBD2 (6 bases). The germline V and J ends were trimmed by 1 base and 10 bases, with 20 bases remaining between them. In germline, CDR1 is LGHDT, CDR2 YNNKEL (reference sequence). This CDR3 is built from 16 residues. The CDR3 loop is CASSQVGGTPAPEQFF. The CDR3 DNA reads as TGTGCCAGCAGCCAAGTCGGAGGGACCCCCGCGCCCGAGCAGTTCTTC.

DNA for the CDR3: TGTGCCAGCAGCCAAGGGACGGGGCTTGGCTACACCTTC. Translating it yields CASSQGTGLGYTF. The chain is built from TRBV3-1 and TRBJ1-2, with TRBD1 as a possible D gene (5 bases). Germline-derived CDR1 and CDR2 are LGHDT and YNNKEL (reference sequence). The V and J ends lost 1 base and 7 bases respectively, with 10 bases between them. The CDR3 loop spans 13 amino acids.

This chain connects TRBV30 to TRBJ2-1, with D hard to call. The CDR3 spans 12 residues. V gave up 4 bases and J gave up 5 bases, with 9 bases separating them. The germline CDR1 and CDR2 sequences are GTSNPN and SVGIG (reference sequence). CDR3 nucleotides: TGTGCCTGGATCGGAGCAGACAATGAGCAGTTCTTC. It yields the protein CAWIGADNEQFF.

The J gene is TRBJ1-1, the V gene TRBV6-2 or TRBV6-3; D is perhaps TRBD1 (6 bases). The V and J ends lost 8 bases and 4 bases respectively, with 20 bases between them. Germline V CDR1 and CDR2: MNHEY, SVGEGT. The CDR3 is made up of 15 amino acids. In nucleotides, the CDR3 is TGTGCCAGCTCCCCGACGGGGGCGACTGGCACTGAAGCTTTCTTT. Amino acids: CASSPTGATGTEAFF.

This chain joins TRBV6-5 and TRBJ2-1, with 13 nucleotides matching TRBD2. The V segment lost 4 bases and the J segment 6 bases; nucleotides outside the gene matches: 3. Per germline, CDR1 MNHEY and CDR2 SVGAGI. This CDR3 region has 15 residues. The CDR3 here is CASSSGLAGANEQFF. In DNA, the CDR3 is TGTGCCAGCAGTTCCGGACTAGCGGGGGCCAATGAGCAGTTCTTC.

This clonotype was picked up a small number of times. The chain employs TRBV29-1 and TRBJ2-1; perhaps TRBD2 as D (5 bases). From germline, CDR1 is SQVTM and CDR2 ANQGSEA. The ends were cut back, 1 base at V and 0 bases at J, with 13 bases in the middle. The CDR3 contains 16 residues. CDR3 nucleotides: TGCAGCGTTGAAGGCCTAGCTTTGAGCTCCTACAATGAGCAGTTCTTC. It specifies CSVEGLALSSYNEQFF.

The chain carries TRBV20-1 and TRBJ2-2; 8 bases line up with TRBD2. CDR3 size: 15 residues. The V and J ends lost 3 bases and 5 bases, in that order; junction bases with no gene match: 8. Germline-derived CDR1 and CDR2 are DFQATT and SNEGSKA (reference sequence). The chain's CDR3 is CSASMSGSRTGELFF. In DNA form, the CDR3 reads TGCAGTGCTAGCATGAGCGGGAGTCGGACCGGGGAGCTGTTTTTT.

This clonotype came up a few times. Here the CDR3 DNA reads TGTGCCAGCAGCGTTGAGGGACTAGGGGGGGAGCAGTTCTTC. Protein sequence: CASSVEGLGGEQFF. This chain uses TRBV9 with TRBJ2-1, with 8 bases fitting TRBD2. The CDR3 extends over 14 amino acids. J gave up 10 bases and V 2 bases, and 8 bases lay outside the gene matches. Germline CDR1 reads SGDLS; CDR2 reads YYNGEE.

This rearrangement joins TRBV2 to TRBJ2-1, with D possibly matching TRBD2 (6 bases). Germline loops: CDR1 SNHLY, CDR2 FYNNEI. Trimming removed 7 bases from V and 6 bases from J, with 13 bases in between. The CDR3 runs 13 residues. Here the CDR3 DNA reads TGTGCCAGCACCACTAGCTTCGGCAATGAGCAGTTCTTC. Translated, it gives CASTTSFGNEQFF.

The gene calls are TRBV12-3 or TRBV12-4 and TRBJ2-1; no reliable D call. The CDR3 covers 16 residues. With 6 bases removed from V and 6 bases from J, the gap between germline ends came to 21 bases. The CDR3 here is CASSPSIASWFNEQFF. The CDR3, as DNA: TGTGCCAGCAGCCCGAGTATAGCTTCATGGTTCAATGAGCAGTTCTTC.

This clonotype was found a few times. The chain couples TRBV5-1 to TRBJ2-3; tentative D call: TRBD1 (5 bases). CDR1 and CDR2 (germline): SGHRS, YFSETQ. There are 15 residues in the CDR3. V dropped 0 bases and J dropped 3 bases, with 11 bases sitting between them. The CDR3 sequence is CASSLAGRETDTQYF. CDR3 nucleotides: TGCGCCAGCAGCTTGGCGGGCAGGGAAACAGATACGCAGTATTTT.

This clonotype was picked up many times. The rearrangement uses TRBV12-5 and TRBJ2-4; D is perhaps TRBD1 or TRBD2 (5 bases each). Germline CDR1 LGHNT, CDR2 FRNRAP. The germline V and J ends were trimmed by 1 base and 0 bases, with 19 bases remaining between them. This CDR3 has 19 amino acids. The CDR3: CASGLGGTGRDLAKNIQYF. In DNA, the CDR3 is TGTGCTAGTGGTTTGGGTGGGACGGGTAGAGATTTAGCCAAAAACATTCAGTACTTC.

This clonotype was seen more than once but under ten times. The chain employs TRBV7-2 and TRBJ2-7; TRBD1 aligns across 7 bases. V trimming: 5 bases; J trimming: 3 bases; junction bases outside the gene matches: 7. Germline CDR1 SGHTA, CDR2 FQGNSA. This CDR3 comprises 14 residues. Here the CDR3 reads CASSPFNRGYEQYF. In DNA, the CDR3 is TGTGCCAGCAGCCCATTTAACAGGGGCTACGAGCAGTACTTC.